This T cell receptor beta chain was sequenced during a study of shared clonotypes between healthy human individuals. TCRdb keeps only in-frame clones here, not all; method: immunoSEQ multiplex PCR. The data contain 2 million to 2.5 million clones, approximately 94% of them singletons. The CDR3 has 12 residues. V lost 0 bases and J lost 6, with 7 bases in between. The germline V gene encodes CDR1 GTSNPN and CDR2 SVGIG (reference sequence). Concerning this clone: The same CDR3 also results from other DNA sequences found in this sample.

The chain uses TRBV30 and TRBJ2-3; D not resolved. This receptor was identified in a man in his late teens or twenties in good health. Sample: naive CD4+ T cells sorted from blood. The subset: CD45RA+ positively selected. Written as DNA, the CDR3 is TGTGCCTGGAGTGTTTCCGTGGATACGCAGTATTTT. Its translation: CAWSVSVDTQYF.